This entry concerns a single T cell receptor (beta chain). This record comes from a study of blood T cell repertoires in COVID-19. On the study more broadly: T cells, B-cell-depleted T cells, or PBMCs supplied cDNA or gDNA.

Germline loops: CDR1 KGHSH, CDR2 LQKENI. The CDR3 is 15 amino acids. Trimming removed 2 bases at V and 3 bases at J, with 13 bases between. Original processing methods: Quantification of nucleated cells was approximated via reference gene primer amplification. Clones were read by immunoSEQ multiplex PCR, and TCRdb kept only the in-frame ones, dropping some. Clone size and V and J calls were adopted from that table, with D and trimming inferred from the DNA. This table has about 120,000 clones, over 65% appearing once. This clonotype was obtained from a human donor with acute or convalescent COVID-19. The donor label of this sample is uncertain. The rearrangement joins TRBV18 to TRBJ1-1; possibly TRBD1 for D (6 bases). The sequenced material came from peripheral blood. DNA for the CDR3: TGTGCCAGCTCACCAGGACAGATCTTGCACACTGAAGCTTTCTTT. This codes for CASSPGQILHTEAFF. Filled out from reference TRBV18 and TRBJ1-1, the complete variable domain reads NAGVMQNPRHLVRRRGQEARLRCSPMKGHSHVYWYRQLPEEGLKFMVYLQKENIIDESGMPKERFSAEFPKEGPSILRIQQVVRGDSAAYFCASSPGQILHTEAFFGQGTRLTVV.